This TCR beta chain was obtained from a study of T cells expressing NK-cell markers. TCRdb reprocessed the 5' RACE reads; each CDR3 protein has one entry and no DNA is given. Its listing shows 500,000 to 700,000 distinct CDR3 sequences. Germline CDR1 reads SNHLY; CDR2 reads FYNNEI. The CDR3 runs 18 residues. This chain joins TRBV2 and TRBJ2-3; there is no DNA to check the TCRdb D call of TRBD2. The clonotype comes from a man aged 18 to 30 in good health. The sample taken for sequencing was blood T cells: a sorted CD56 or NKG2C T cell subset, CD4+ or CD8+ T cells, or bulk PBMC T cells (not recorded which). The CDR3 sequence is CASSEVGTRGVSTDTQYF.